These 15 T cell receptor beta chains were all obtained from the same sample, sequenced in a study of spatial heterogeneity in lung cancer. TCRdb itself ran the 5' RACE reads through MiXCR, one entry per CDR3 protein. This sample has 6,500 or so distinct CDR3 sequences, with 5.5% to 8% found just once. Time point of the sample: sample taken at primary tumor resection. Sequences were derived from PBMCs, sampled at surgery. The source is a male donor with early-stage non-small cell lung cancer.

The CDR3 sequence: CSAREGESETQYF. The CDR3 coding sequence is TGCAGTGCTAGAGAAGGGGAGTCGGAGACCCAGTACTTC. The chain links TRBV20-1 to TRBJ2-5, with D tentatively TRBD1 or TRBD2 (5 bases each). Germline CDR1 and CDR2: DFQATT and SNEGSKA (reference sequence). There are 13 residues in the CDR3. Trimming cost V 0 bases and J 5 bases, with 10 bases left between them.

This clonotype was seen at least ten times. V and J are TRBV2 and TRBJ2-5; 8 nucleotides agree with TRBD1. Germline CDR1 SNHLY, CDR2 FYNNEI. After removal of 1 base from V and 4 bases from J, the junction contained 8 bases not matched to a gene. This CDR3 spans 16 amino acids. CDR3 region: CASSEVPGGAGETQYF. The CDR3 bases are TGTGCCAGCAGTGAAGTTCCAGGGGGCGCGGGAGAGACCCAGTACTTC.

This clonotype has ten or more counts. This chain uses TRBV20-1 with TRBJ1-2, with D maybe TRBD1 (6 bases). The CDR3 consists of 13 residues. The V gene lost 5 bases and the J gene lost 7 bases, with 17 bases spanning the gap. CDR1 DFQATT and CDR2 SNEGSKA come from the germline V gene (reference sequence). CDR3 sequence: CSARPGQLFGYTF. The CDR3 nucleotides are TGCAGTGCTCGCCCGGGACAATTATTTGGCTACACCTTC.

In this sample, this clonotype turned up many times. V is TRBV7-9 and J is TRBJ1-6; a weak D match, TRBD1 (5 bases). The germline V gene has CDR1 SEHNR and CDR2 FQNEAQ (reference sequence). The CDR3 is made up of 14 amino acids. V shed 4 bases and J shed 11 bases, with 15 bases lying between them. The CDR3 DNA reads as TGTGCCAGCAGCTCAGTCGGGGGGAGGCCACCCCTCCACTTT. The encoded protein is CASSSVGGRPPLHF.

The CDR3: CASSYSGLRDRHNSPLHF. CDR3 nucleotide sequence: TGTGCCAGCAGTTACTCTGGACTCCGGGACAGACATAATTCACCCCTCCACTTT. The rearrangement uses TRBV6-5 and TRBJ1-6; TRBD1 aligns across 7 bases. Germline CDR1 and CDR2: MNHEY and SVGAGI. With V trimmed by 0 bases and J by 5 bases, 10 bases remained unmatched. The CDR3 extends over 18 amino acids.

This clonotype was seen ten or more times. This rearrangement joins TRBV6-1 to TRBJ2-7; 8 bases are a match to TRBD1. The CDR3 length is 15 residues. CDR1 and CDR2 (germline): MNHNS, SASEGT. J gave up 1 base and V 3 bases, and 5 bases lay outside the gene matches. The CDR3 sequence is CASSDGTGGSYEQYF. In DNA form, the CDR3 reads TGTGCCAGCAGTGATGGTACAGGGGGGTCCTACGAGCAGTACTTC.

In its sample, this clonotype was seen many times. The chain couples TRBV7-9 to TRBJ2-1, with 14 bases aligning to TRBD2. From germline, CDR1 is SEHNR and CDR2 FQNEAQ (reference sequence). The CDR3 covers 17 residues. The trim removed 3 bases at V and 2 bases at J, leaving 3 bases unmatched. The CDR3 sequence is CASSFGLAGGAYNEQFF. The CDR3 coding sequence is TGTGCCAGCAGCTTTGGACTAGCGGGAGGAGCCTACAATGAGCAGTTCTTC.

The gene calls are TRBV7-9 and TRBJ2-7; 10 bases are shared with TRBD1. V shed 3 bases and J 1 base; nucleotides not matched to a gene: 3. Germline V gene data show CDR1 as SEHNR and CDR2 as FQNEAQ (reference sequence). The length of the CDR3 is 15 residues. The CDR3 nucleotides read TGTGCCAGCAGCTTTAGGACAGGGGGGTCCTACGAGCAGTACTTC. This gives the protein CASSFRTGGSYEQYF.

This clonotype was observed many times. The chain joins TRBV4-1 to TRBJ2-2, with 9 bases identical to TRBD2. Germline CDR1 and CDR2: MGHRA and YSYEKL. CDR3 length equals 17 residues. With V trimmed by 1 base and J by 2 bases, 5 bases remained unmatched. The CDR3 coding sequence is TGCGCCAGCAGCCAAGCTGGGGGACTAGCCAACACCGGGGAGCTGTTTTTT. Translation: CASSQAGGLANTGELFF.

This clonotype was seen repeatedly, ten times or more. The chain is built from TRBV11-2 and TRBJ2-7, with D unresolved. Germline assignment: CDR1 SGHAT and CDR2 FQNNGV. V shed 2 bases and J shed 4 bases, with 12 bases lying between them. The CDR3 is 14 residues long. The CDR3 DNA follows: TGTGCCAGCAGCTTATTGGCTAGAAAATACGAGCAGTACTTC. As protein: CASSLLARKYEQYF.

The V call is TRBV2, the J call TRBJ2-1, with D perhaps TRBD1 (5 bases). The V gene lost 0 bases and the J gene lost 9 bases, with 15 bases spanning the gap. Germline V gene data show CDR1 as SNHLY and CDR2 as FYNNEI. The CDR3 sequence is 15 residues long. The CDR3 loop reads CASSEARTPNAEQFF. In DNA form, the CDR3 reads TGTGCCAGCAGTGAAGCGAGGACACCTAATGCTGAGCAGTTCTTC.

This clonotype was seen many times. The gene calls are TRBV5-6 and TRBJ2-1; D uncertain. CDR3 length equals 15 residues. Germline lookup yields CDR1 SGHDT and CDR2 YYEEEE. Trimming cost V 0 bases and J 3 bases, with 10 bases left between them. CDR3 sequence reads: CASSLAPSGYNEQFF. Here the CDR3 DNA reads TGTGCCAGCAGCTTGGCTCCTTCCGGCTACAATGAGCAGTTCTTC.

The chain couples TRBV12-3 or TRBV12-4 to TRBJ1-2; D uncertain. The CDR3 totals 15 residues. Trimming took 1 base from V and 8 from J, leaving 17 bases between them. The CDR3 DNA is TGTGCCAGCAGTTTAGGCGACACCCCCGGGGTGGGCTACACCTTC. Translation: CASSLGDTPGVGYTF.

The V and J genes are TRBV14 and TRBJ1-6; weak D call: TRBD1 (6 bases). Germline CDR1 SGHDN, CDR2 FVKESK. CDR3 size: 15 residues. The V gene lost 0 bases and the J gene lost 9 bases, with 12 bases spanning the gap. For the CDR3, the DNA is TGTGCCAGCAGCCAAGATCAGGGGATGGGTTCACCCCTCCACTTT. This encodes CASSQDQGMGSPLHF.

This clonotype was detected a few times. The chain links TRBV7-6 to TRBJ2-1; TRBD2 matches 7 bases. J gave up 5 bases and V 1 base, and 5 bases lay outside the gene matches. This CDR3 is 15 amino acids long. Germline CDR1 SGHVS, CDR2 FNYEAQ. The DNA for the CDR3 is TGTGCCAGCAGCTTAGGAGCAGCGGGAAACAATGAGCAGTTCTTC. Its translation is CASSLGAAGNNEQFF.